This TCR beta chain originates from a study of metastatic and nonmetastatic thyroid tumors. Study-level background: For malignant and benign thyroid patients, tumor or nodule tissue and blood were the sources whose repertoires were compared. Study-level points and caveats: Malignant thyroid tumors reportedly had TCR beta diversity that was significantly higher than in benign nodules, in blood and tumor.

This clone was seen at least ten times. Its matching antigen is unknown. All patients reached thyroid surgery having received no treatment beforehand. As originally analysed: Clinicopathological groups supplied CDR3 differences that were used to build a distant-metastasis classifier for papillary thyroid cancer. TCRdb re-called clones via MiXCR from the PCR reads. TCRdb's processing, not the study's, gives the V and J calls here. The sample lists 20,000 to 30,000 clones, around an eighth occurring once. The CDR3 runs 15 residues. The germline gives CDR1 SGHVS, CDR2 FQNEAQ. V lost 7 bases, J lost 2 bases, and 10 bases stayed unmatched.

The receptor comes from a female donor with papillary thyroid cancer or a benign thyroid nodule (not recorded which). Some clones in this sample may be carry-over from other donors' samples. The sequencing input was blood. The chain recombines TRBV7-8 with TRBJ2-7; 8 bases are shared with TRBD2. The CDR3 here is CASKQSAGGTYEQYF. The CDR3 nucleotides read TGTGCCAGCAAGCAATCGGCGGGAGGCACCTACGAGCAGTACTTC.